The 5 T cell receptor beta chains below all came from one sample that was sequenced in a study of shared clonotypes between healthy human individuals. TCRdb's table, derived via immunoSEQ multiplex PCR, lists solely in-frame clones and lacks some. The sample lists 550,000 to 600,000 clones; 98% were seen once. The naive CD8 population came from CD45RO-negative cells selected for CCR7, without terminally differentiated effector memory CD45RA+ cells. Specimen: naive CD8+ T cells sorted from blood. The receptors stem from a man aged 25-45 years in good health.

The genes are TRBV27 and TRBJ2-1, with 7 bases that match TRBD2. The germline V gene has CDR1 MNHEY and CDR2 SMNVEV (reference sequence). The CDR3 runs 23 residues. With 4 bases clipped from V and 7 bases from J, the junction kept 34 bases outside the gene matches. The CDR3 sequence: CASSSENVLPGRVSAGDVNEQFF. For the CDR3, the DNA is TGTGCCAGCAGTTCGGAAAACGTGTTGCCGGGCAGGGTTTCTGCGGGAGATGTGAATGAGCAGTTCTTC.

The gene calls are TRBV18 and TRBJ1-1; possible D gene TRBD1, 6 bases. Trimming took 5 bases from V and 0 from J, leaving 16 bases between them. The CDR3 loop spans 16 amino acids. Germline V gives CDR1 KGHSH, CDR2 LQKENI. CDR3 in DNA: TGTGCCAGCTCATCCGATCCGGACAGAATGAACACTGAAGCTTTCTTT. Its protein product is CASSSDPDRMNTEAFF.

The genes are TRBV15 and TRBJ2-1; 7 nucleotides agree with TRBD2. The germline gives CDR1 LNHNV, CDR2 YYDKDF (reference sequence). The ends lost 5 bases at V and 4 bases at J; junction bases unmatched: 11. The CDR3 loop spans 16 amino acids. CDR3 amino acids: CATSGPGLLSYNEQFF. The CDR3 region has the DNA TGTGCCACCAGCGGTCCGGGACTATTGTCGTACAATGAGCAGTTCTTC.

The chain links TRBV6-1 to TRBJ2-1; D is uncertain. This CDR3 region has 16 residues. Germline loops: CDR1 MNHNS, CDR2 SASEGT. V was cut by 1 base and J by 2 bases, with 12 bases left in between. The CDR3 region is CASSEEPAEPYNEQFF. The CDR3 DNA is TGTGCCAGCAGTGAAGAGCCGGCGGAACCCTACAATGAGCAGTTCTTC.

The chain employs TRBV10-3 and TRBJ2-5; D uncertain. V shed 3 bases and J shed 5 bases, with 13 bases lying between them. The length of the CDR3 is 14 residues. CDR1 and CDR2 from the germline V gene are ENHRY and SYGVKD. The CDR3 spells CAISDRPPRETQYF. CDR3 nucleotides: TGTGCCATCAGTGATCGGCCACCCAGGGAGACCCAGTACTTC.